This TCR beta chain was identified in a study of neurological immune-mediated disorders. This clonotype was seen many times. The antigen is unknown. Overall study findings and caveats: Expanded clones shared no CDR3 amino acid sequences across subjects, suggesting private repertoires in all groups.

The CDR3 has 14 residues. The V end was cut by 2 bases, the J end by 1 base, with 8 bases between. The cDNA was synthesized by 5'RACE incorporating 10-nucleotide random UMIs. TCRdb redid the calling of the 5' RACE reads with MiXCR, one entry per CDR3 protein. The profile shows some 20,000 distinct CDR3 sequences, approximately 8% of them singletons. Libraries from sorted cells used roughly 1 million T cells (CD4+ or CD8+). The receptor's source is a woman aged 30 to 39 with HTLV-1-associated myelopathy (HAM/TSP). The J gene is TRBJ1-1, the V gene TRBV12-3 or TRBV12-4; no firm D call. The sample comprised CD8+ T cells from blood. The CDR3 bases are TGTGCCAGCAGTTTAACGACATCGAACACTGAAGCTTTCTTT. Residues: CASSLTTSNTEAFF.